Following are 5 T cell receptor beta chains from one sample sequenced in a study of OX40 agonist ivuxolimab in advanced cancers. TCRdb keeps only in-frame clones here, not all; method: immunoSEQ multiplex PCR. The data show tens of thousands of clones, about 88% seen once. Sequenced material: CD4+ or CD8+ T cells sorted from blood, taken in a trial of the OX40 agonist ivuxolimab. All receptors derive from an adult with an advanced solid tumor such as melanoma, head and neck, liver or kidney cancer.

J is TRBJ1-5 and V is TRBV7-2, with 11 nucleotides matching TRBD1. Germline CDR1 reads SGHTA; CDR2 reads FQGNSA. CDR3 length equals 15 residues. V was clipped by 1 base and J by 8 bases; unmatched bases: 4. Written as DNA, the CDR3 is TGTGCCAGCAGCTTAGGGACAGGGGGCATGAAGCCCCAGCATTTT. Its translation is CASSLGTGGMKPQHF. The full variable domain, in which reference TRBV7-2 and TRBJ1-5 provide the parts outside the CDR3, is GAGVSQSPSNKVTEKGKDVELRCDPISGHTALYWYRQSLGQGLEFLIYFQGNSAPDKSGLPSDRFSAERTGGSVSTLTIQRTQQEDSAVYLCASSLGTGGMKPQHFGDGTRLSIL.

The V call is TRBV7-3, the J call TRBJ2-1, with a possible D match to TRBD2 (6 bases). V lost 2 bases, J lost 6 bases, and 11 bases lay in between. The CDR3 spans 14 residues. CDR1 and CDR2 from the germline V gene are SGHTA and FQGTGA. The CDR3 sequence is CASSLGGLLNEQFF. CDR3 DNA sequence: TGTGCCAGCAGCTTAGGAGGACTACTCAATGAGCAGTTCTTC.

Turning to this clone: One end of the junction fails to match germline, which may point to a read error. The gene calls are TRBV7-7 and TRBJ2-5; 8 nucleotides align to TRBD1. There are 14 residues in the CDR3. In germline, CDR1 is SSHAT, CDR2 FNYEAQ (reference sequence). DNA of the CDR3: TGTGCTAGCAGCCTCGGGACAGGCCTTGAGACCCAGTACTTC. Its protein is CASSLGTGLETQYF.

The V call is TRBV4-1, the J call TRBJ1-3; D remains unclear. With 0 bases removed from V and 1 base from J, the gap between germline ends came to 10 bases. This CDR3 is 16 amino acids long. Germline V gene data show CDR1 as MGHRA and CDR2 as YSYEKL. CDR3 DNA sequence: TGCGCCAGCAGCCAAGAGGAGGGAGCTTCTGGAAACACCATATATTTT. This translates into CASSQEEGASGNTIYF.

The chain carries TRBV5-1 and TRBJ2-7, with TRBD1 as a possible D gene (5 bases). Per germline, CDR1 SGHRS and CDR2 YFSETQ. V lost 4 bases, J lost 4 bases, and 21 bases lay in between. This CDR3 spans 16 amino acids. The CDR3 nucleotides read TGCGCCAGCAGCCCCCACTCAGGGTCTACTGGTTACGAGCAGTACTTC. Amino acid sequence: CASSPHSGSTGYEQYF.